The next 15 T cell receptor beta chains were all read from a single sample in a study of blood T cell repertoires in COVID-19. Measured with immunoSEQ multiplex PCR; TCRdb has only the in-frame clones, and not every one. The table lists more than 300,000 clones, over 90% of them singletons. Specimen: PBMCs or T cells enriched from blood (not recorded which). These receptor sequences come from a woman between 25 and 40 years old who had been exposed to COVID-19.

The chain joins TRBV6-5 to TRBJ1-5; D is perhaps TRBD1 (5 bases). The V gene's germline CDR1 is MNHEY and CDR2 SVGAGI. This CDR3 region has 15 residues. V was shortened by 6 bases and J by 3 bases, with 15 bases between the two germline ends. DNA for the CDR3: TGTGCCAGCAGACGAGGGCTGGGACTCAATCAGCCCCAGCATTTT. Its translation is CASRRGLGLNQPQHF.

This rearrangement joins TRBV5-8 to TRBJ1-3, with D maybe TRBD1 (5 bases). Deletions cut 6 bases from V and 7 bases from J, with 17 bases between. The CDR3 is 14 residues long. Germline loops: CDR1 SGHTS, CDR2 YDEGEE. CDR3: CASKGALESNTIYF. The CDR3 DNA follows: TGTGCCAGCAAAGGGGCCCTTGAGTCGAACACCATATATTTT. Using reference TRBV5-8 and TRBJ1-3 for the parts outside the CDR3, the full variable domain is EAGVTQSPTHLIKTRGQQATLRCSPISGHTSVYWYQQALGLGLQFLLWYDEGEERNRGNFPPRFSGRQFPNYSSELNVNALELEDSALYLCASKGALESNTIYFGEGSWLTVV.

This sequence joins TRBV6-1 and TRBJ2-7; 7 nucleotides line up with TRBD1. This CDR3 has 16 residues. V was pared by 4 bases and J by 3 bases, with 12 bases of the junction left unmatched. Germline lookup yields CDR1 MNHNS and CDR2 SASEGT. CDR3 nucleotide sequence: TGTGCCAGCAGTGCCCTCGGGACAGCCCAGAGCTACGAGCAGTACTTC. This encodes CASSALGTAQSYEQYF.

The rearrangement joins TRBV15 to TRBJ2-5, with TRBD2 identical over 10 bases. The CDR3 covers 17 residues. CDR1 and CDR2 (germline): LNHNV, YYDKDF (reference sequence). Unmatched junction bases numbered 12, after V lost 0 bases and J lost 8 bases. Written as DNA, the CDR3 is TGTGCCACCAGCAGAGAGGTTCGGAGCGGGGGGGCCGGTACCCAGTACTTC. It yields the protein CATSREVRSGGAGTQYF.

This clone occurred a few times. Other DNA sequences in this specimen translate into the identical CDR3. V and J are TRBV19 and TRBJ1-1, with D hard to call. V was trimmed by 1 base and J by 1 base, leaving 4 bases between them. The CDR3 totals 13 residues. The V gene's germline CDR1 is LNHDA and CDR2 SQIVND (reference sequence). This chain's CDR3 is CASSIAKNTEAFF. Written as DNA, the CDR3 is TGTGCCAGTAGTATAGCCAAGAACACTGAAGCTTTCTTT.

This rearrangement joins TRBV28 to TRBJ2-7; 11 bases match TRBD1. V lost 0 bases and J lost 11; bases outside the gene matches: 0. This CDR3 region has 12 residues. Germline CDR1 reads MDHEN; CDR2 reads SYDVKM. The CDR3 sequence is CASSLWGQGEYF. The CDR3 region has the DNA TGTGCCAGCAGTTTATGGGGACAGGGGGAGTACTTC.

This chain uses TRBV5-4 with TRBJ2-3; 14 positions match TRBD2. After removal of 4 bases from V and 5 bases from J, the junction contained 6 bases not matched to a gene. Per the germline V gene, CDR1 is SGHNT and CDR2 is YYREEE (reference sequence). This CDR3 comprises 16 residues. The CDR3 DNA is TGTGCCAGCAGCAGACTAGCGGGGGGGCCGGGAGATACGCAGTATTTT. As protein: CASSRLAGGPGDTQYF.

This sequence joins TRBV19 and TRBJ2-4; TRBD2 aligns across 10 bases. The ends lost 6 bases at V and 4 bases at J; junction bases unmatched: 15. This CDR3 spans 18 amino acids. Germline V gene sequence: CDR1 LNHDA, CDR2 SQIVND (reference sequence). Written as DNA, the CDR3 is TGTGCCAGTAGCATCACAGTAGCGGGGGGTCTAACAAAAAACATTCAGTACTTC. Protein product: CASSITVAGGLTKNIQYF.

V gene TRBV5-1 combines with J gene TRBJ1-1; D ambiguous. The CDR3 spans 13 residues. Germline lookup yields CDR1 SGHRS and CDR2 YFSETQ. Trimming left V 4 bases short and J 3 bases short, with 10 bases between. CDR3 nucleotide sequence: TGCGCCAGCAGCCCTGGCATCGACACTGAAGCTTTCTTT. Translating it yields CASSPGIDTEAFF.

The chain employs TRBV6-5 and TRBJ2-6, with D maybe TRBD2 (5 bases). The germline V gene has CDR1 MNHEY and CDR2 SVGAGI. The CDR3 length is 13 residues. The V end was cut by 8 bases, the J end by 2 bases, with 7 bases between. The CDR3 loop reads CASLAPGANVLTF. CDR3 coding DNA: TGTGCCAGCCTAGCACCTGGGGCCAACGTCCTGACTTTC.

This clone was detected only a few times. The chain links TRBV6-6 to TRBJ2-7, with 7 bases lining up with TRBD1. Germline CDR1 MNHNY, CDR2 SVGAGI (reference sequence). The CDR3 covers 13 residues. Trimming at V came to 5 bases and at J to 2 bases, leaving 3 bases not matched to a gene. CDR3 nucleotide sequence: TGTGCCAGCAGTGACAGGGTTGCCTACGAGCAGTACTTC. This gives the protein CASSDRVAYEQYF.

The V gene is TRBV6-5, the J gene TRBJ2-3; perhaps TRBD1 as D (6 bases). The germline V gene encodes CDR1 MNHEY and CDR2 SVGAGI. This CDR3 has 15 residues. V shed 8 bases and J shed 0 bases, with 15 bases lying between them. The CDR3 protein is CASPYGQSSTDTQYF. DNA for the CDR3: TGTGCCAGCCCCTACGGACAGTCCAGCACAGATACGCAGTATTTT.

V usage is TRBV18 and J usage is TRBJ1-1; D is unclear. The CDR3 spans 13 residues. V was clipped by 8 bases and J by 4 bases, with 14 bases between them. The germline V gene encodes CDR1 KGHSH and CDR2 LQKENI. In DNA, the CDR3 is TGTGCCAGCCACAGAGGTGAGGGCACTGAAGCTTTCTTT. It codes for CASHRGEGTEAFF.

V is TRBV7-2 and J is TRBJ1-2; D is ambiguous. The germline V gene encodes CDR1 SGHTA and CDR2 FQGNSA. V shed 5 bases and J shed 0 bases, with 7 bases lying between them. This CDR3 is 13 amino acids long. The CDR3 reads CASSRGSNYGYTF. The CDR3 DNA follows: TGTGCCAGCAGCCGAGGTTCTAACTATGGCTACACCTTC.

CDR3 residues: CASSQDVAGSLNEQFF. For the CDR3, the DNA is TGCGCCAGCAGCCAAGATGTAGCGGGGAGTCTTAATGAGCAGTTCTTC. The J gene is TRBJ2-1, the V gene TRBV4-3; TRBD2 matches at 8 bases. V shed 0 bases, J shed 7 bases, and the junction held 8 bases outside the gene matches. The CDR3 has 16 amino acids. Germline V gives CDR1 LGHNA, CDR2 YSLEER.